The rows below give T cell receptor beta chains drawn from one sample of a study of control samples from healthy donors and cancer patients. Produced via immunoSEQ multiplex PCR; TCRdb's table is partial and in-frame only. The sample lists more than 150,000 clones; approximately 92% were seen once. Sequencing input: blood. These receptors originate from a man aged 18 to 29 in good health. Each CDR3 is given with its conserved first and last residue. Fields, in order: V gene, clone size, J gene, D gene, CDR3 DNA, CDR3 protein. A D gene is named only where the DNA matches it firmly. Not every row has a clone size; where given, it reads once, few, many or a size class.

TRBV5-5	.	TRBJ1-3	.	TGTGCCAGCAGCTTGGATGCAGGGTCAGGAAACACCATATATTTT	CASSLDAGSGNTIYF
TRBV4-2	.	TRBJ1-1	.	TGTGCCAGCAGCCAAGCCCTGGACAGTCTGAATACTGAAGCTTTCTTT	CASSQALDSLNTEAFF
TRBV28	.	TRBJ2-3	TRBD1	TGTGCCAGCAGTTTGTTCGGACAGGGGGCAGGAGATACGCAGTATTTT	CASSLFGQGAGDTQYF
TRBV5-1	.	TRBJ2-2	TRBD1	TGCGCCAGCAGCTCCTTCCGGGACAGGGGGGGCACCGGGGAGCTGTTTTTT	CASSSFRDRGGTGELFF
TRBV7-2	.	TRBJ2-1	.	TGTGCCAGCAGCTTAGAGGGACCAGCGGGTGAGCAGTTCTTC	CASSLEGPAGEQFF
TRBV5-1	.	TRBJ1-2	TRBD1	TGCGCCAGCAGCCAGAGTCCCGGGACAGGTTTCGGTGGCTACACCTTC	CASSQSPGTGFGGYTF
TRBV25-1	.	TRBJ2-3	TRBD1	TGTGCCAGCAGTCTCTTCGGGACAGGGAGCACAGATACGCAGTATTTT	CASSLFGTGSTDTQYF
TRBV30	.	TRBJ1-1	.	TGTGCCTGGAGTCAAGGCGAGAAGTCTCGAAGGGCTTTCTTT	CAWSQGEKSRRAFF
TRBV2	.	TRBJ1-5	.	TGTGCCAGCAAACAGGGACCCAATCAGCCCCAGCATTTT	CASKQGPNQPQHF
TRBV15	.	TRBJ1-6	TRBD1	TGTGCCACCAGCAGAGTGCGGACAGGGGGATCCAATTCACCCCTCCACTTT	CATSRVRTGGSNSPLHF
TRBV9	.	TRBJ1-4	TRBD1	TGTGCCAGCAGCGTAGGGGGGACAGCGAATGAAAAACTGTTTTTT	CASSVGGTANEKLFF
TRBV6-5	.	TRBJ1-1	.	TGTGCCAGCACCACAATTGGGACTGAAGCTTTCTTT	CASTTIGTEAFF
TRBV3-1/TRBV3-2	.	TRBJ1-4	TRBD1	TGTGCCAGCAGCCACCATATCGGGACAGGGGGCGTTGAAAAACTGTTTTTT	CASSHHIGTGGVEKLFF
TRBV5-1	.	TRBJ2-7	TRBD1	TGCGCCAGCAGCCGACAGGGGGACGAGCAGTACTTC	CASSRQGDEQYF
TRBV5-8	.	TRBJ1-3	.	TGTGCCAGCAGCTCAGGGTTTGGAAACACCATATATTTT	CASSSGFGNTIYF
TRBV21-1	.	TRBJ2-7	.	TGTGCCAGCAGCAAAGTTACAGGGAGGCTCTACGAGCAGTACTTC	CASSKVTGRLYEQYF
TRBV6-6	once	TRBJ2-1	.	TGTGCCAGCAGTCAACGGGGTCACAATGAGCAGTTCTTC	CASSQRGHNEQFF
TRBV27	few	TRBJ2-3	.	TGTGCCAGCAGTAGTAGCGCAGATACGCAGTATTTT	CASSSSADTQYF
TRBV4-1	.	TRBJ1-2	.	TGCGCCAGCAGGCAAGGGGGGGACTATGGCTACACCTTC	CASRQGGDYGYTF
TRBV10-1	.	TRBJ2-3	TRBD1	TGCGCCAGCAGTGAGTCCGGGACAGGGGTGGTGGGCACAGATACGCAGTATTTT	CASSESGTGVVGTDTQYF
TRBV18	.	TRBJ1-2	TRBD1	TGTGCCAGCTCGGACAGGGCTTATGGCTACACCTTC	CASSDRAYGYTF
TRBV3-1/TRBV3-2	.	TRBJ2-5	.	TGTGCCACACTACGAGGCGGGGAGGAGACCCAGTACTTC	CATLRGGEETQYF
TRBV9	.	TRBJ1-6	.	TGTGCCAGCAGCGTAGATGAGGGGTGGAATTCACCCCTCCACTTT	CASSVDEGWNSPLHF
TRBV27	.	TRBJ2-1	.	TGTGCCAGCCTCCAGCCCTTTTACAATGAGCAGTTCTTC	CASLQPFYNEQFF
TRBV30	.	TRBJ1-4	TRBD1	TGTGCCTGGAGTGTACCAACAGGGGAAGAAAAACTGTTTTTT	CAWSVPTGEEKLFF
TRBV6-5	.	TRBJ2-3	TRBD2	TGTGCCAGCCTACTAGCGGGGCGGCCCACAGATACGCAGTATTTT	CASLLAGRPTDTQYF
TRBV7-2	.	TRBJ1-6	.	TGTGCCAGCAGCTCGGACCCGAATTCACCCCTCCACTTT	CASSSDPNSPLHF
TRBV5-6	.	TRBJ1-5	.	TGTGCCAGCAGCTTACAACGCCTTCTCCCCCAGCATTTT	CASSLQRLLPQHF
TRBV6-5	.	TRBJ2-7	TRBD1	TGTGCCAGCAGTTCAACAGGGGCCGAGCAGTACTTC	CASSSTGAEQYF
TRBV5-1	.	TRBJ2-2	.	TGCGCCAGCAGCGACACCCGCACCGGGGAGCTGTTTTTT	CASSDTRTGELFF
TRBV23-1	.	TRBJ1-2	.	TGCGCCAGCAGTCAATCCAGCACCAGACGCCGTCGTGCCTACACCTTC	CASSQSSTRRRRAYTF
TRBV23-1	once	TRBJ2-7	.	TGCGCCAGCAGTCAAGGTCCCGCCTACGAGCAGTACTTC	CASSQGPAYEQYF
TRBV7-6	.	TRBJ2-3	.	TGTGCCAGCAGCTTGAGCATATCAGATACGCAGTATTTT	CASSLSISDTQYF
TRBV19	.	TRBJ2-4	TRBD1	TGTGCCAGTAGTATTGGGACAGGGGAAAACATTCAGTACTTC	CASSIGTGENIQYF
TRBV28	once	TRBJ1-2	.	TGTGCCAGCAGTACCTCCGGGACCCACCTGGAGAGCTACACCTTC	CASSTSGTHLESYTF
TRBV7-3	.	TRBJ2-3	TRBD2	TGTGCCAGCAGCTTAACGACTAGCGGGGGGTTCAAAGATACGCAGTATTTT	CASSLTTSGGFKDTQYF
TRBV9	.	TRBJ2-3	TRBD2	TGTGCCAGCAGCCCCTCAGGGGCGGGGGGCCAAGGATCGCAGTATTTT	CASSPSGAGGQGSQYF
TRBV6-2/TRBV6-3	.	TRBJ1-1	TRBD1	TGTGCCAGCAGTTACCCGACAGGGGGCTTCAAGAACACTGAAGCTTTCTTT	CASSYPTGGFKNTEAFF
TRBV6-4	.	TRBJ2-2	.	TGTGCCAGCAGCAGGGGTAGTGGCACCGGGGAGCTGTTTTTT	CASSRGSGTGELFF
TRBV4-1	few	TRBJ1-2	TRBD1	TGCGCCAGCAGCCAAGACCCCCAGGGGGCTAGTTATGGCTACACCTTC	CASSQDPQGASYGYTF
TRBV3-1/TRBV3-2	once	TRBJ1-2	.	TGTGCCAGCAGCCAAGGGTACAGGGCCTATGGCTACACCTTC	CASSQGYRAYGYTF
TRBV2	.	TRBJ2-3	.	TGTGCCAGCAGTGAAGGGGGGGATATAGATACGCAGTATTTT	CASSEGGDIDTQYF
TRBV2	.	TRBJ1-5	.	TGTGCCAGCAGTGAATGGGTCAGCGTCAATCAGCCCCAGCATTTT	CASSEWVSVNQPQHF
TRBV6-5	.	TRBJ2-1	.	TGTGCCAGCCTGCAAGGGTCTTTCTCCTACAATGAGCAGTTCTTC	CASLQGSFSYNEQFF
TRBV28	.	TRBJ2-1	TRBD2	TGTGCCAGCAGTTTGGGGGGGACGGTGGCCAAGGAGCAGTTCTTC	CASSLGGTVAKEQFF
TRBV10-3	.	TRBJ2-1	TRBD2	TGTGCCATCAACGGCGGGGGTGACAATGAGCAGTTCTTC	CAINGGGDNEQFF
TRBV5-1	.	TRBJ2-1	.	TGCGCCAGCAGCTTGCCCGGGGGTGATGAGCAGTTCTTC	CASSLPGGDEQFF
TRBV5-1	.	TRBJ1-1	TRBD1	TGCGCCAGCAGCGCCTTACAGGGGGCTGCGACTGAAGCTTTCTTT	CASSALQGAATEAFF
TRBV2	.	TRBJ2-4	.	TGTGCCAGCATGGTGTCCCTTTTAGCCAAAAACATTCAGTACTTC	CASMVSLLAKNIQYF
TRBV5-6	few	TRBJ1-6	.	TGTGCCAGCAGCCCGAGGGGAGGGGCCTCCTATAATTCACCCCTCCACTTT	CASSPRGGASYNSPLHF
TRBV5-1	.	TRBJ1-2	.	TGCGCCAGCAGCTCGGACGTCGTTGTAGGGACTAACTATGGCTACACCTTC	CASSSDVVVGTNYGYTF
TRBV7-9	.	TRBJ2-5	.	TGTGCCAGCAGCTTAAGGTTAGGCGTCTGGGAGACCCAGTACTTC	CASSLRLGVWETQYF
TRBV5-6	.	TRBJ1-1	.	TGTGCCAGCAGCTTCCAAGGCGGGAACACTGAAGCTTTCTTT	CASSFQGGNTEAFF